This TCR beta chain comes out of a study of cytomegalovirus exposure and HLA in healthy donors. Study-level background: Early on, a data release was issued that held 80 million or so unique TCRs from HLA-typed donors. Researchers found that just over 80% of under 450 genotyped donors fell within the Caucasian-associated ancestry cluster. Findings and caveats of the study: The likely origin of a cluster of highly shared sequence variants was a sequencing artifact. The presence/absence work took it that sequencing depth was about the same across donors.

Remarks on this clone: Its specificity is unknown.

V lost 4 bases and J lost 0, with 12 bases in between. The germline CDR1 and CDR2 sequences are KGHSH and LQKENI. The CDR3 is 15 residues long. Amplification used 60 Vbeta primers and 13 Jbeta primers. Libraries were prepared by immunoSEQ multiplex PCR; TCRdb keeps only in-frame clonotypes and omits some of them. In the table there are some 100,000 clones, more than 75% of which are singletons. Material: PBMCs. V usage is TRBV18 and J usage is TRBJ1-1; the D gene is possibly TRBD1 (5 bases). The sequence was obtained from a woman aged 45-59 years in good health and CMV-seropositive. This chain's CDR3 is CASSLYRNMNTEAFF. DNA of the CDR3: TGTGCCAGCTCACTCTACAGGAACATGAACACTGAAGCTTTCTTT.